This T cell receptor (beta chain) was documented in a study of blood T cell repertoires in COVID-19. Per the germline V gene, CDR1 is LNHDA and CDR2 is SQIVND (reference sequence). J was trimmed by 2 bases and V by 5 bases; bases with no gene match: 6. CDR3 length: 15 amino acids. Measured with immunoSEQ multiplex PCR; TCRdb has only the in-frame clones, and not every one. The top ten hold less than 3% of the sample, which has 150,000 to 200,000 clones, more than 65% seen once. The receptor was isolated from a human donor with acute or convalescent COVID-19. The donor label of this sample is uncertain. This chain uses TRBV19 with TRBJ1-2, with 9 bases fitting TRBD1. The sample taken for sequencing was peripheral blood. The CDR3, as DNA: TGTGCCAGTAGTGTGCCGGGACAGGGCAACTATGGCTACACCTTC. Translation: CASSVPGQGNYGYTF.